Listed here is a single T cell receptor beta chain. Its antigen is unknown. It has no much larger one-base neighbor in the sample; base qualities were not kept. From the cysteine through the phenylalanine, the CDR3 covers 15 amino acids. The read is trimmed to its CDR3 DNA, 45 bases read in frame from base 1. Trimming takes 0 bases from V and 2 bases from J, and the germline ends sit 10 bases apart. The CDR1 and CDR2 encoded by the germline V gene (reference sequence) are MNHEY and SMNVEV. The sample originates from a study of radiotherapy plus CTLA-4 blockade in lung cancer (dated by TCRdb to the late 2010s). Broadly, across the study: Among the enrolled patients, roughly 17% had an objective response, and 25% to 35% reached disease control. Overall results and qualifications from the work: The strongest predictors of response were reported to be early dynamic shifts in blood T cell clones along with a rise in serum interferon-beta following radiation. After treatment with radiotherapy and ipilimumab, TCR clones that originated in tumors expanded in peripheral blood.

Library generation was performed with the immunoSEQ multiplex PCR assay. The clones in this table, taken by TCRdb from immuneACCESS, are in-frame only. Not every clone is retained; where verified, under half of the shortfall comes from an unresolved V gene, and the cause of the rest is unknown. For this sample there are about 76,000 clones; around 81% appear just once. Together, the top ten hold 22% of the sample. Focal radiation therapy combined with CTLA-4 blockade (ipilimumab) was tested in patients with chemo-refractory metastatic non-small-cell lung cancer. The rearrangement joined TRBV27 to TRBJ1-2; TRBD1 is a weak D gene call, 6 bases matching. This sequence was found in a human donor with non-small cell lung cancer whose response to radiotherapy plus ipilimumab could not be evaluated. Some clones in this sample may be carry-over from other donors' samples. The source material was peripheral blood, sampled from a patient treated with radiotherapy plus ipilimumab. CDR3 reads: CASSLSIGGNYGYTF. The DNA sequence reads TGTGCCAGCAGTTTATCCATAGGGGGAAACTATGGCTACACCTTC.